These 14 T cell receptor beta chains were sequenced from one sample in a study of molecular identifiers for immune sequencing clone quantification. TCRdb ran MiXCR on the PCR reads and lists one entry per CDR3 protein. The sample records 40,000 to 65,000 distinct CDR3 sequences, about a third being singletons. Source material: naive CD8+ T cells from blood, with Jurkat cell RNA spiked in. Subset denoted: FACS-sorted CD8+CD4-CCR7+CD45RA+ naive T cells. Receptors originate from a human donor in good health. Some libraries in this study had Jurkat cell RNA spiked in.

The CDR3: CASSNWRNSPLHF. The DNA of the CDR3 is TGTGCCAGCAGTAACTGGAGAAATTCACCCCTCCACTTT. The gene calls are TRBV28 and TRBJ1-6; D uncertain. The CDR3 runs to 13 residues. The ends were cut back, 5 bases at V and 7 bases at J, with 9 bases in the middle. Per germline, CDR1 MDHEN and CDR2 SYDVKM.

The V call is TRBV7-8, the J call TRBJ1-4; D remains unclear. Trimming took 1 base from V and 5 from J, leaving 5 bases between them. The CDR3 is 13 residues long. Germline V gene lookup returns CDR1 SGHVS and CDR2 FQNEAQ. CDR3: CASSLDGNEKLFF. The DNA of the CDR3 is TGTGCCAGCAGCTTAGACGGGAATGAAAAACTGTTTTTT.

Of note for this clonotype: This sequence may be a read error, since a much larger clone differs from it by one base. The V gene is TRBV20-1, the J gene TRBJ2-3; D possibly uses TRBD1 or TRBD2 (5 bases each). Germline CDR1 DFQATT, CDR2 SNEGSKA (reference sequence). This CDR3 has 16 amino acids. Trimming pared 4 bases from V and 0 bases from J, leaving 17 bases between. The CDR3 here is CSAIPEGPPSTDTQYF. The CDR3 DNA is TGCAGTGCTATACCTGAGGGACCACCTAGCACAGATACGCAGTATTTT.

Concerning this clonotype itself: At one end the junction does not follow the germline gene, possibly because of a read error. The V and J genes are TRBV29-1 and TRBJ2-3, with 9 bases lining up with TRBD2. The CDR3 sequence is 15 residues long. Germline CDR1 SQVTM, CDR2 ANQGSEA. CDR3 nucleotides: TGCGGCGTTGATGGTGCGGGAGGGTTTGCAGATACGCAGTATTTT. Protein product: CGVDGAGGFADTQYF.

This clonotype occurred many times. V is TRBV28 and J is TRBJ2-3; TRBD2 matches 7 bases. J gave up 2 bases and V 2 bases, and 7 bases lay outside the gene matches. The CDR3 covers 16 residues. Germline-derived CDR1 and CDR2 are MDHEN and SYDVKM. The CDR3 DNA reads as TGTGCCAGCAGTTTACGTCCTAGCGGATACACAGATACGCAGTATTTT. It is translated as CASSLRPSGYTDTQYF.

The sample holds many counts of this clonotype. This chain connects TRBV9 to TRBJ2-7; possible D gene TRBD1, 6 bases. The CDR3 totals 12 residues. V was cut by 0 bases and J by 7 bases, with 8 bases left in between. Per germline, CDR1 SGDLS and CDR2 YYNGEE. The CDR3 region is CASSVGGREQYF. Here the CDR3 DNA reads TGTGCCAGCAGCGTAGGGGGGCGAGAGCAGTACTTC.

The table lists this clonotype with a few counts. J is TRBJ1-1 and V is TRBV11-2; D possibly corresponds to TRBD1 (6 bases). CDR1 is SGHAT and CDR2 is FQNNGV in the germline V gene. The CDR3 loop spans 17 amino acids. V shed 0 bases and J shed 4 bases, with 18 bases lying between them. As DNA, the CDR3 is TGTGCCAGCAGCTTAGAGGGTTGGGTGGGGGCAGTCACTGAAGCTTTCTTT. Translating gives CASSLEGWVGAVTEAFF.

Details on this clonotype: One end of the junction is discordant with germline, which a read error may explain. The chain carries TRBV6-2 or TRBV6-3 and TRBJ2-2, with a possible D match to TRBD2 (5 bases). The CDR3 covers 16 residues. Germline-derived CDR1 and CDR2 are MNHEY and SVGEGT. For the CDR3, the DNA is TGTGCCAGCAAGATGTGGTGGGAGTCGGGCACCGGGGTGCTGATTTTT. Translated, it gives CASKMWWESGTGVLIF.

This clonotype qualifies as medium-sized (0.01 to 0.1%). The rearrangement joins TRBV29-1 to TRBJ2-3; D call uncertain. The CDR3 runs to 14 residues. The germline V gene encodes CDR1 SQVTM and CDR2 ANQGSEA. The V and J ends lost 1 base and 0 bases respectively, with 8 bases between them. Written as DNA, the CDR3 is TGCAGCGTTGAAGCATGGGCAAGCACAGATACGCAGTATTTT. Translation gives CSVEAWASTDTQYF.

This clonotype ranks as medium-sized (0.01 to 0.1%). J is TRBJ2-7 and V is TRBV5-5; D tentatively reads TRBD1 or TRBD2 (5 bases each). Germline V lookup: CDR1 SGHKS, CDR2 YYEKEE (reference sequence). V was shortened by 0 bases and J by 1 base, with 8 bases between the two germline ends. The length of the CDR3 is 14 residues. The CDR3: CASSLGDGSYEQYF. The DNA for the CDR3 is TGTGCCAGCAGCTTGGGGGACGGATCCTACGAGCAGTACTTC.

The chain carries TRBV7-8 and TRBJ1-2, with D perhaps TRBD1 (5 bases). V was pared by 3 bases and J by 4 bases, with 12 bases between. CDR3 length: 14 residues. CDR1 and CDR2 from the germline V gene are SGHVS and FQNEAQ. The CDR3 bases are TGTGCCAGCAGCTTTCGGGGGGATCGCTATGGCTACACCTTC. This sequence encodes CASSFRGDRYGYTF.

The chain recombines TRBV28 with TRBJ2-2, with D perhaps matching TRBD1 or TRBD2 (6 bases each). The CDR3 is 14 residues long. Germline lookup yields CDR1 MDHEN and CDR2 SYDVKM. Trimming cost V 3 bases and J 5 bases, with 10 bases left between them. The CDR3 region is CASSFRGRTGELFF. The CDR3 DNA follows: TGTGCCAGCAGTTTTCGGGGGCGGACCGGGGAGCTGTTTTTT. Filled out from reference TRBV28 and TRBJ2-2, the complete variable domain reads DVKVTQSSRYLVKRTGEKVFLECVQDMDHENMFWYRQDPGLGLRLIYFSYDVKMKEKGDIPEGYSVSREKKERFSLILESASTNQTSMYLCASSFRGRTGELFFGEGSRLTVL.

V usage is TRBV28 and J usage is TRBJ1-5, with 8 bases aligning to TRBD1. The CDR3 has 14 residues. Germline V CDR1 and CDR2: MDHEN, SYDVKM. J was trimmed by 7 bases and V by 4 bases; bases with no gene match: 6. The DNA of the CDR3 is TGTGCCAGCAGTTCAAGACAGGGGATACAGCCCCAGCATTTT. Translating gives CASSSRQGIQPQHF.

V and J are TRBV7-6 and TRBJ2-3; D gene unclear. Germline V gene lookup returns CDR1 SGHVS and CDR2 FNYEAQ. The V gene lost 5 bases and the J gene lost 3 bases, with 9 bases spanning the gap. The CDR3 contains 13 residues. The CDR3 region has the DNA TGTGCCAGCAGCCTCCTGCGGACAGATACGCAGTATTTT. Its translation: CASSLLRTDTQYF.